This paragraph reports one T cell receptor beta chain. Germline trimming cut 4 bases from V and 3 bases from J; bases unmatched to any gene: 5. Germline CDR1 is MDHEN and CDR2 is SYDVKM. This CDR3 has 15 amino acids. These data come from a study of blood T cell repertoires in COVID-19. Whole-study context: The United States, Italy and Spain supplied acute and convalescent COVID-19 samples.

Sequenced by immunoSEQ multiplex PCR; TCRdb stores in-frame clones only, minus some. Of some 74,000 clones listed, around 90% are singletons. V gene TRBV28 combines with J gene TRBJ2-3, with 9 bases identical to TRBD1. The origin of this receptor is a man over 45 with active COVID-19. The sample taken for sequencing was peripheral blood. The CDR3 DNA is TGTGCCAGCAGTTACTTGGACAGGGGAACAGATACGCAGTATTTT. Residues: CASSYLDRGTDTQYF.